The 13 T cell receptor beta chains below come from one sample, sequenced in a study of TIL therapy for anti-PD-1-resistant metastatic lung cancer. This sample's time point: pre-treatment sample, taken before nivolumab and TIL therapy. This was the immunoSEQ v3 assay. Profiled with immunoSEQ multiplex PCR; TCRdb holds only in-frame clones, not every one. The data hold 60,000 or so clones, with roughly 69% observed a single time. The material sequenced was blood, taken at baseline. The receptor source for this set is a person aged 30 to 80 with non-small cell lung cancer.

On this clone itself: A junction end diverges from the germline sequence, so it may reflect a read error. This sample also contains other DNA sequences that code for the same CDR3. The chain couples TRBV30 to TRBJ1-6; tentative D call: TRBD1 (5 bases). The germline gives CDR1 GTSNPN, CDR2 SVGIG (reference sequence). This CDR3 region has 14 residues. This CDR3 is CAWTQGLANSPLHF. DNA of the CDR3: TGTGCCTGGACTCAGGGTCTCGCTAATTCACCCCTCCATTTT.

This clone was picked up a small number of times. V and J are TRBV19 and TRBJ1-5; D unresolved. V dropped 3 bases and J dropped 6 bases, with 18 bases sitting between them. CDR3 length: 16 amino acids. The germline CDR1 and CDR2 sequences are LNHDA and SQIVND (reference sequence). The CDR3 sequence: CASSIDVFNRIQPQHF. CDR3 nucleotides: TGTGCCAGTAGTATCGATGTATTCAATAGGATTCAGCCCCAGCATTTT. The full variable domain, in which reference TRBV19 and TRBJ1-5 provide the parts outside the CDR3, is DGGITQSPKYLFRKEGQNVTLSCEQNLNHDAMYWYRQDPGQGLRLIYYSQIVNDFQKGDIAEGYSVSREKKESFPLTVTSAQKNPTAFYLCASSIDVFNRIQPQHFGDGTRLSIL.

This clone was observed once. This rearrangement joins TRBV9 to TRBJ2-1; D uncertain. This CDR3 contains 16 residues. V lost 0 bases to trimming and J lost 0 bases, with 10 bases between them. Germline CDR1 is SGDLS and CDR2 is YYNGEE. The CDR3 here is CASSVEGGPSYNEQFF. For the CDR3, the DNA is TGTGCCAGCAGCGTAGAGGGCGGCCCCTCCTACAATGAGCAGTTCTTC.

This clone was seen at least ten times. V usage is TRBV30 and J usage is TRBJ2-6; 9 nucleotides align to TRBD1. Trimming took 4 bases from V and 0 from J; bases not matched to a gene: 7. Per germline, CDR1 GTSNPN and CDR2 SVGIG (reference sequence). The CDR3 spans 17 residues. This chain's CDR3 is CAWTGDRGSSGANVLTF. CDR3 DNA sequence: TGTGCCTGGACCGGTGACAGGGGGAGCTCTGGGGCCAACGTCCTGACTTTC.

V and J are TRBV7-9 and TRBJ2-5; TRBD2 is a possible D gene (5 bases). CDR3 size: 14 residues. Germline V gives CDR1 SEHNR, CDR2 FQNEAQ (reference sequence). V dropped 3 bases and J dropped 1 base, with 9 bases sitting between them. CDR3 sequence (DNA): TGTGCCAGCAGCTTTTCCGGGGTCCAAGAGACCCAGTACTTC. The encoded protein is CASSFSGVQETQYF.

This clone was counted a few times. The genes are TRBV5-1 and TRBJ2-7, with 7 bases matching TRBD1. Germline V gene sequence: CDR1 SGHRS, CDR2 YFSETQ. Trimming removed 7 bases from V and 2 bases from J; junction bases left unmatched: 9. CDR3 length: 14 amino acids. In nucleotides, the CDR3 is TGCGCCAGCGGAACAGGGGAATTCCCCTACGAGCAGTACTTC. Protein product: CASGTGEFPYEQYF.

The chain has TRBV11-3 and TRBJ1-1; D is perhaps TRBD1 (5 bases). Trimming took 5 bases from V and 0 from J, leaving 10 bases between them. The CDR3 is made up of 14 amino acids. Per the germline V gene, CDR1 is SGHNT and CDR2 is YENEEA. The CDR3 region has the DNA TGTGCCAGCAGCCCAGGGACGTTGAACACTGAAGCTTTCTTT. Protein: CASSPGTLNTEAFF.

The chain uses TRBV28 and TRBJ2-7, with no clear D. Trimming pared 2 bases from V and 0 bases from J, leaving 8 bases between. Germline V gene data show CDR1 as MDHEN and CDR2 as SYDVKM. The length of the CDR3 is 14 residues. This CDR3 is CASSLGRFSYEQYF. CDR3 in DNA: TGTGCCAGCAGTTTAGGTCGGTTCTCCTACGAGCAGTACTTC.

V is TRBV6-1 and J is TRBJ2-5, with D hard to call. Germline V gene lookup returns CDR1 MNHNS and CDR2 SASEGT. The CDR3 covers 12 residues. Between the trimmed V and J ends, which lost 7 bases and 5 bases, there was a span of 11 bases. CDR3 DNA sequence: TGTGCCAGCAATTCCTTAGGGGAGACCCAGTACTTC. Translating it yields CASNSLGETQYF.

CDR3 amino acids: CASSIDGGRGNEQFF. For the CDR3, the DNA is TGTGCCAGTAGTATAGACGGCGGCAGGGGCAATGAGCAGTTCTTC. This sequence joins TRBV19 and TRBJ2-1; weak D call: TRBD1 (6 bases). The V and J ends lost 0 bases and 6 bases respectively, with 12 bases between them. This CDR3 has 15 amino acids. CDR1 and CDR2 (germline): LNHDA, SQIVND (reference sequence). Together with reference TRBV19 and TRBJ2-1, the CDR3 gives the full variable domain: DGGITQSPKYLFRKEGQNVTLSCEQNLNHDAMYWYRQDPGQGLRLIYYSQIVNDFQKGDIAEGYSVSREKKESFPLTVTSAQKNPTAFYLCASSIDGGRGNEQFFGPGTRLTVL.

This chain uses TRBV5-1 with TRBJ2-5; the match to TRBD1 covers 7 bases. CDR1 is SGHRS and CDR2 is YFSETQ in the germline V gene. The CDR3 sequence is 14 residues long. The V gene end was trimmed by 0 bases and the J gene end by 3 bases; junction bases not matched to a gene: 2. The CDR3 is CASSLGQGEETQYF. CDR3 sequence (DNA): TGCGCCAGCAGCTTGGGTCAGGGGGAAGAGACCCAGTACTTC.

This sequence joins TRBV30 and TRBJ1-6; D is possibly TRBD1 (5 bases). The V gene's germline CDR1 is GTSNPN and CDR2 SVGIG (reference sequence). Trimming left V 5 bases short and J 0 bases short, with 11 bases between. The CDR3 is 15 amino acids. This CDR3 is CAWAGGSSYNSPLHF. The CDR3 nucleotides read TGTGCCTGGGCCGGGGGGAGCTCCTATAATTCACCCCTCCACTTT.

This clone was observed a few times. The chain joins TRBV6-6 to TRBJ2-5; D perhaps matches TRBD2 (6 bases). The CDR3 sequence is 13 residues long. Germline assignment: CDR1 MNHNY and CDR2 SVGAGI (reference sequence). The germline V and J ends were trimmed by 5 bases and 5 bases, with 12 bases remaining between them. CDR3 DNA sequence: TGTGCCAGCAGTCCGCGGGGCGAGGAGACCCAGTACTTC. Residues: CASSPRGEETQYF.